This entry lists 2 T cell receptor beta chains sequenced from one sample in a study of vaccination and CD4 T cells after COVID-19. The Oncomine TCR Beta short-read assay sequenced DNA from cultured CD4+ T cells. MiXCR, applied by TCRdb to the PCR reads, yields one record per CDR3 protein. The repertoire includes approximately 7,600 distinct CDR3 sequences, 30% to 40% of them detected once, and approximately 28% sits in the top ten. Their recognized antigens are unknown. Indicated treatment: 10-day PBMC culture with coronavirus spike peptide pools or control peptides (ViraFEST assay). Before the COVID-19 pandemic (2011-2018), CD4+ T cells were obtained from the unexposed donor. The sample was CD4+ T cells from blood, cultured in vitro. All receptors derive from a human donor in good health.

In this sample, this clonotype turned up a few times. The gene calls are TRBV10-1 and TRBJ2-3; unclear D gene. CDR1 and CDR2 (germline): WNHNN, SYGVQD (reference sequence). With 0 bases removed from V and 0 bases from J, the gap between germline ends came to 4 bases. This CDR3 is built from 14 residues. CDR3 amino acids: CASSESPSTDTQYF. CDR3 nucleotides: TGCGCCAGCAGTGAGTCGCCTAGCACAGATACGCAGTATTTT.

The chain couples TRBV7-6 to TRBJ1-2; D uncertain. V shed 1 base and J shed 2 bases, with 5 bases lying between them. The CDR3 loop spans 13 amino acids. Germline loops: CDR1 SGHVS, CDR2 FNYEAQ. The CDR3 DNA follows: TGTGCCAGCAGCTTAGATGAGAACTATGGCTACACCTTC. Protein sequence: CASSLDENYGYTF.